A single sample gave rise to the 3 T cell receptor beta chains below, sequenced in a study of CD8 T cells in ankylosing spondylitis. Study results and limitations: Typical of ankylosing spondylitis blood, it appeared, was a TCR beta motif of under 10 highly homologous variants.

Each CDR3 protein is one row after TCRdb ran MiXCR on the 5' RACE reads. This sample has fewer than 400,000 distinct CDR3 sequences, with 20% to 25% found just once. These receptors lack a known antigen. The specimen was blood, either unsorted or a sorted T cell fraction (not recorded which). The receptors here all came from a male donor with ankylosing spondylitis.

This clonotype has a handful of counts. The chain links TRBV10-3 to TRBJ1-2; TRBD1 matches at 7 bases. Per germline, CDR1 ENHRY and CDR2 SYGVKD. J gave up 0 bases and V 6 bases, and 4 bases lay outside the gene matches. This CDR3 comprises 14 residues. The CDR3 sequence is CAIRGDSANYGYTF. CDR3 nucleotides: TGTGCCATCAGGGGGGACAGTGCTAACTATGGCTACACCTTC.

The DNA for the CDR3 is TGTGCCAGCAGTTTCCAGACCCTAGGGACTGAAGCTTTCTTT. Translating it yields CASSFQTLGTEAFF. The V call is TRBV12-3 or TRBV12-4, the J call TRBJ1-1; D remains ambiguous. V shed 3 bases and J shed 5 bases, with 13 bases lying between them. The length of the CDR3 is 14 residues.

This sequence joins TRBV29-1 and TRBJ2-6, with 7 bases aligning to TRBD1. The CDR3 length is 15 residues. Germline loops: CDR1 SQVTM, CDR2 ANQGSEA. V trimming: 1 base; J trimming: 4 bases; junction bases outside the gene matches: 4. CDR3 sequence: CSVEGDRSGANVLTF. The CDR3 DNA reads as TGCAGCGTTGAAGGGGACAGATCGGGGGCCAACGTCCTGACTTTC. Looking up the rest from reference TRBV29-1 and TRBJ2-6 gives the full variable domain: SAVISQKPSRDICQRGTSLTIQCQVDSQVTMMFWYRQQPGQSLTLIATANQGSEATYESGFVIDKFPISRPNLTFSTLTVSNMSPEDSSIYLCSVEGDRSGANVLTFGAGSRLTVL.